Sequencing of this T cell receptor (beta chain) was carried out in a study of T cells in narcolepsy (dated by TCRdb to about 2018). Looking at the study overall: Patients with narcolepsy type 1 or type 2 (NT1, NT2) were enrolled in the study together with healthy control donors. The study sought autoreactive T cells targeting hypocretin neuron self-antigens (hypocretin, TRIB2) in narcolepsy patients, using TCR Vbeta sequencing to track clonotypes in blood and CSF.

Library preparation used the immunoSEQ multiplex PCR assay. TCRdb took this table from immuneACCESS and kept in-frame rearrangements with V and J called. Such tables lack part of the clones; where checked against another copy, unresolved V genes explain under half of the gap, and the rest is unexplained. The sample table lists roughly 18,000 clones, about nine tenths of them with a count of one. The ten largest clones take up roughly 0.68% of the sample. As concerns this clone: It lacks a known antigen. Base qualities are missing; no much larger clone stands one base away.

Broad study findings and their caveats: Numbers of sequenced blood memory CD4+ clonotypes were comparable, averaging approximately 42,000 in patients and some 33,000 in controls. HCRT-specific and TRIB2-specific autoreactive clonotypes were highlighted in plots that compared CD4+ T cell clonotypes in CSF versus blood from the same patient. Autoreactive clonotypes were reported to be detected serially in the blood of the same patients and of different patients, but not in the blood of healthy controls. No sequences matching autoreactive T cell clones were contained in some blood memory CD4+ repertoires from patients and controls.

For TCR Vbeta sequencing, memory CD4+ T cells were sorted ex vivo from the peripheral blood of narcolepsy patients and healthy controls. Trimming removed 1 base from V and 1 base from J; the gene matches leave 9 bases unexplained. Via the germline V gene, CDR1 is LGHNT and CDR2 FRNRAP. The CDR3 holds 17 amino acids from the cysteine to the phenylalanine. Of the read, only the CDR3 DNA is kept; its 51 bases are in frame from base 1. The specimen sequenced was memory (CD45RA-) CD4+ T cells from blood. The sample's cell subset or site label is to be understood as: memory T cells sorted ex vivo from peripheral blood. This chain is built from TRBV12-5 and TRBJ1-2, with 7 middle bases fitting TRBD1. This sequence originates from a human donor in good health. The bases read TGTGCTAGTGGTTTGGCGGGGACAGCGAGGAGTAACTATGGCTACACCTTC. The translation is CASGLAGTARSNYGYTF.